The following is a T cell receptor beta chain sequence with its context. Its binding antigen is unknown. The junction departs from the called germline gene at one end, perhaps through a read error. This sample was included in a study of cytotoxic CD8 clonotypes in ibrutinib-treated CLL (dated by TCRdb to the early 2020s). For the wider study: The cohort had eleven to twelve relapsed/refractory and approximately 14 treatment-naive patients; approximately 17 were IGHV unmutated. Responses were partial in 24 patients and complete in 2; after median about 70 months follow-up, approximately 15 stayed in remission and about twelve progressed. The response samples were drawn at a median of approximately 11 months into treatment, with a range of about 6 to 36 months. On average, each sample yielded approximately 250,000 productive templates and 94,082 productive rearrangements. Longitudinal samples were available for about 30% of the roughly 86 trial participants. Cryopreserved peripheral blood mononuclear cells were obtained before treatment, at response, and at either sustained remission or disease progression. Every remission and progressive disease sample was obtained while ibrutinib was still being received by the patients. The research as a whole found: At baseline, clonality was higher than in age-matched healthy donors and showed a strong correlation with circulating CD8+ T-cell counts. Public clonotypes were rare and either contracted or stayed stable during treatment, and the rise in clonality at ibrutinib response reflected the expansion of private clonotypes. Sustained-remission and progressing patients did not have matched sampling times, and lymph node repertoires were not examined. Clonality increased at ibrutinib response, stayed stable in sustained remission, and fell back toward baseline at progression.

The time point label, as the study defines it: about twelve months on ibrutinib. For TCR beta library preparation, approximately 2 micrograms of genomic DNA were extracted from the cryopreserved PBMCs. Longitudinal blood samples from CLL patients receiving ibrutinib monotherapy were subjected to high-throughput TCR beta sequencing. The patients took part in an open-label, single-center phase 2 trial of ibrutinib monotherapy. Taken from cysteine to phenylalanine, the CDR3 has 15 residues. The sequence is cut down to CDR3 DNA, 45 bases in frame from base 1. Based on the germline V gene, the CDR1 and CDR2 sequences are SGDLS and YYNGEE. A MiSeq instrument was used for deep resolution sequencing, which targeted depths ranging from 1 in 1 million up to 1 in 200,000 T cells, with coverage averaging 10x for each clonotype. TCR beta libraries were generated with the immunoSEQ hsTCRB Kit. The study's own analysis went as follows. Data were analyzed with ImmunoSEQ Data Assistant and ImmunoSEQ Analyzer, with V, D and J genes assigned per IMGT definitions. Clonality was computed as one minus normalized Shannon entropy of productive rearrangement frequencies, ranging from 0 to 1. Public clonotype analysis was restricted to overrepresented clonotypes comprising at least 0.05% of each patient's repertoire. Repertoires from about a dozen age-matched healthy donors in immuneACCESS were used as clonality controls. TCRdb limited this immuneACCESS table to in-frame rearrangements with V and J called. A share of clones is missing; checked studies link under half to unresolved V genes, and the rest is unexplained. V and J calls and clone size are as listed in that table; D and trimming were resolved from the DNA. Counted in this sample were about 140,000 clones; approximately 77% of them appeared once. The ten largest clones capture roughly a quarter of the sample.

The source was PBMCs, collected after 12 months of ibrutinib treatment. This sequence was found in a human donor with chronic lymphocytic leukemia. Here the chain combines TRBV9 and TRBJ2-7; the D gene is unclear. DNA sequence: TGTGCCAGCAGCCCTCTATCCTCCACCTCCTCCGAGCAGTACTTC. It specifies CASSPLSSTSSEQYF.